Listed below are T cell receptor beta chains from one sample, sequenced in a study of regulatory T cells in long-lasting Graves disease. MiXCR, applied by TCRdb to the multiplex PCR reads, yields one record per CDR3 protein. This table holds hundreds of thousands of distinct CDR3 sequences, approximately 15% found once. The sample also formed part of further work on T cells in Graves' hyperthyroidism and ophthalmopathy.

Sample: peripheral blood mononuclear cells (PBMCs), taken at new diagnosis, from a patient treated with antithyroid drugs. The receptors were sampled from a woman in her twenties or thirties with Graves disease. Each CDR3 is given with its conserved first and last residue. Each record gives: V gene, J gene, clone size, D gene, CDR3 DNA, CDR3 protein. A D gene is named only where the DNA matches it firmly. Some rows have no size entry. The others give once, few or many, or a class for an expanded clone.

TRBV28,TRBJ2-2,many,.,TGTGCCGGGGCCAACACCGGGGAGCTGTTTTTT,CAGANTGELFF
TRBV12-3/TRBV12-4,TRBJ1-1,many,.,TGTGCCAGCAGTTTAGGGGACGCGAACACTGAAGCTTTCTTT,CASSLGDANTEAFF
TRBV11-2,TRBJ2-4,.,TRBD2,TGTGCCAGCAGCAGTAAACCCTCCGGGACTAGCGGAATAGCCAAAAACATTCAGTACTTC,CASSSKPSGTSGIAKNIQYF
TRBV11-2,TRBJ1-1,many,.,TGTGCCAGCAGCTTAGAGGGGCTGGTCGCTTTCTTT,CASSLEGLVAFF
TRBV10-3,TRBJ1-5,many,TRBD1,TGTGCCACTTCACAGGGGCCTAATCAGCCCCAGCATTTT,CATSQGPNQPQHF
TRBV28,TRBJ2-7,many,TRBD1,TGTGCCAGCATGCGTTCCGGGACAGGGACCTACGAGCAGTACTTC,CASMRSGTGTYEQYF
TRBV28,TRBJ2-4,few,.,TGTGCCAGCAGTTCGCCTAGGGGGGGGGGGATTCAGTACTTC,CASSSPRGGGIQYF
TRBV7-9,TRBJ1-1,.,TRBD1,TGTGCCAGCAGCCCTACAGGAGACAGGGGGAGGACTGAAGCTTTCTTT,CASSPTGDRGRTEAFF
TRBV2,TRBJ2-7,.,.,TGTGCCAGCAGTGACATTGACATTTCGACCTACGAGCAGTACTTC,CASSDIDISTYEQYF
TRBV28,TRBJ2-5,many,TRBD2,TGTGCCAGCAGTGCGGGGGCGGGGGGAGGGCCCCGGGAGACCCAGTACTTC,CASSAGAGGGPRETQYF
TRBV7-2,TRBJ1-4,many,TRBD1,TGTGCCAGCAGCCCACCGGGACAGGGGAATGAAAAACTGTTTTTT,CASSPPGQGNEKLFF
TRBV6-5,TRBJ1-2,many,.,TGTGCCAGCAGTTACTCGACGGCGGGCAGCGGTGGCTACACCTTC,CASSYSTAGSGGYTF
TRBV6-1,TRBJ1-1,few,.,TGTGCCAGCAGCCGACCTGCCTTTATCCGGACGTCAGACCACACTGAAGCTTTCTTT,CASSRPAFIRTSDHTEAFF
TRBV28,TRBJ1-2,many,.,TGTGCCAGCCGCACGACAGGAGACTTCTATGGCTACACCTTC,CASRTTGDFYGYTF
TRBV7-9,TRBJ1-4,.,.,TGTGCCAGCAGCTCCCGGGCCCTAGGGGGAGATAATGAAAAACTGTTTTTT,CASSSRALGGDNEKLFF
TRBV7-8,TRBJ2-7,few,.,TGTGCCAGCAGCTTAGAATCAATGAGGCAGCCGTCCTACGAGCAGTACTTC,CASSLESMRQPSYEQYF
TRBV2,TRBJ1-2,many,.,TGTGCCAGCAGCGCGGGCCAAGCCGGTGGCTACACCTTC,CASSAGQAGGYTF
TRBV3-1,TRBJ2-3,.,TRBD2,TGTGCCAGCAGCGCGTTACTAGCGTCTCATAACACAGATACGCAGTATTTT,CASSALLASHNTDTQYF
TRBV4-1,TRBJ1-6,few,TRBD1,TGCGCCAGCAGTCAGGGACAGGGCGTCGGTTCACCCCTCCACTTT,CASSQGQGVGSPLHF
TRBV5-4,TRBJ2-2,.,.,TGTGCCAGCAGCTCAGGATATAGGGCAGCGAACACCGGGGAGCTGTTTTTT,CASSSGYRAANTGELFF
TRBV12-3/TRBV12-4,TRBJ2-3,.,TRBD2,TGTGCCAGCGGACCCGCGGGCCGGGGGGCAGATACGCAGTATTTT,CASGPAGRGADTQYF
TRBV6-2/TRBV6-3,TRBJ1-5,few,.,TGTGCCAGCAACCTAAATAGCAATCAGCCCCAGCATTTT,CASNLNSNQPQHF
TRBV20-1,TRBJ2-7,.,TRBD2,TGCAGTGCTAGAGGTAGAACTAGCGACTACGAGCAGTACTTC,CSARGRTSDYEQYF
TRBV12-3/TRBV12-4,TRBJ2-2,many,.,TGTGCCAGTCTCGGAGTCGCCGGGGAGCTGTTTTTT,CASLGVAGELFF
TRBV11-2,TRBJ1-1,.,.,TGTGCCAGCAGCTTAGCTCCGATCCGGGACCGAAACACTGAAGCTTTCTTT,CASSLAPIRDRNTEAFF
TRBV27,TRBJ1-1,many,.,TGTGCCAGCAGTAATTTCGGGAAGAACACTGAAGCTTTCTTT,CASSNFGKNTEAFF
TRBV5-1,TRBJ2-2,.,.,TGCGCCAGCGAGGGGCGACCGAACACCGGGAAGCTGTTTTTT,CASEGRPNTGKLFF
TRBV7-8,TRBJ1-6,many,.,TGTGCCAGCAGCCTCTCGGACAGCGTTAATTCACCCCTCCACTTT,CASSLSDSVNSPLHF
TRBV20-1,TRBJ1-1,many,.,TGCAGTGCTAGGGGCGGAAACACTGAAGCTTTCTTT,CSARGGNTEAFF
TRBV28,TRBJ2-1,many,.,TGTGCCAGCAGCCTCCCCCGGGGCAATGAGCAGTTCTTC,CASSLPRGNEQFF
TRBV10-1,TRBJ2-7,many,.,TGCGCCAGCAGTGGAGGGTCGGCCTACGAGCAGTACTTC,CASSGGSAYEQYF
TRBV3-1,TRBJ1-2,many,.,TGTGCCAGCAGTCCCGACAGGAACTATGGCTACACCTTC,CASSPDRNYGYTF
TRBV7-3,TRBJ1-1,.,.,TGTGCCAGCAGCTTACGCAGTCACACTGAAGCTTTCTTT,CASSLRSHTEAFF
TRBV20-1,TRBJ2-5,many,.,TGCAGTGCTGGGACGACGCAAGGGACCCAGTACTTC,CSAGTTQGTQYF
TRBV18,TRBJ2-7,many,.,TGTGCCAGCTCACCACAGGGTATGCCCTACGAGCAGTACTTC,CASSPQGMPYEQYF
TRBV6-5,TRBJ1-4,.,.,TGTGCCAGCAGTTTATCCCAGAGTAATGAAAAACTGTTTTTT,CASSLSQSNEKLFF
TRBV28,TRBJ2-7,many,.,TGTGCCAGCAGTTTCGGACCGATCTCCTACGAGCAGTACTTC,CASSFGPISYEQYF
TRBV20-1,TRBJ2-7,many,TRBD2,TGCAGTGCTAGAGATGGGCGGGGGGCCTCCTACGAGCAGTACTTC,CSARDGRGASYEQYF
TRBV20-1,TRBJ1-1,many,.,TGCAGTGCTAGAGGCTGGGGGCAGGGAAGGGTTCTTACTGAAGCTTTCTTT,CSARGWGQGRVLTEAFF
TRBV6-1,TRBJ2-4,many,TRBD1,TGTGCCAGCAGTGGACAGGGGGCTGTCGCCAAAAACATTCAGTACTTC,CASSGQGAVAKNIQYF
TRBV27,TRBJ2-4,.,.,TGTGCCAGCAGTTTAGCACAGGGAGTTCAGTACTTC,CASSLAQGVQYF
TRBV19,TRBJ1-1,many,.,TGTGCCAGTAGCGAACCGCGGCAGAACACTGAAGCTTTCTTT,CASSEPRQNTEAFF
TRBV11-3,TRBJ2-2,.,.,TGTGCCAGCAGCTTAAATCCCGGCACCGGGGAGCTGTTTTTT,CASSLNPGTGELFF